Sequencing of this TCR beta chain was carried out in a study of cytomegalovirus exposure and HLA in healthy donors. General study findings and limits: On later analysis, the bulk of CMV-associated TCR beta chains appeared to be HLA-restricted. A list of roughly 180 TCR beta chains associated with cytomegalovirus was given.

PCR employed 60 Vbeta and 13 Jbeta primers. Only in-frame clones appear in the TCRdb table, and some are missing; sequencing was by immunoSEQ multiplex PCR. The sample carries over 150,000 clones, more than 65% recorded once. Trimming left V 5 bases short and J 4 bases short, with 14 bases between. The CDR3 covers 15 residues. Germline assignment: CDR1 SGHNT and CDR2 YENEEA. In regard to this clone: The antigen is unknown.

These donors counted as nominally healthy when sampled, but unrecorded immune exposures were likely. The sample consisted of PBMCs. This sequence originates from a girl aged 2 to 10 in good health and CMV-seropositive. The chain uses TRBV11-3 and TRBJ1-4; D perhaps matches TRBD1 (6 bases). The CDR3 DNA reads TGTGCCAGCAGCGCGAGGCGACAGGATAATGAAAAACTGTTTTTT. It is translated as CASSARRQDNEKLFF. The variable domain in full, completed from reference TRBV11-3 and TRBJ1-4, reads EAGVVQSPRYKIIEKKQPVAFWCNPISGHNTLYWYLQNLGQGPELLIRYENEEAVDDSQLPKDRFSAERLKGVDSTLKIQPAELGDSAVYLCASSARRQDNEKLFFGSGTQLSVL.